The sample holds a few counts of the clone carrying this T cell receptor beta chain. This entry comes from a study of CD8+ T cells in alopecia areata. The treatment: oral pan-JAK inhibitor, 5-10 mg twice daily. It was cDNA, reverse transcribed from extracted RNA, that served as the sequencing template. The method was immunoSEQ multiplex PCR; TCRdb's version includes in-frame clones alone and lacks a portion of them. Here the sample spans approximately 200,000 clones, around 56% being singletons. Trimming took off 4 bases at V and 6 bases at J, with 12 bases between the two ends. In germline, CDR1 is MNHEY, CDR2 SMNVEV (reference sequence). The CDR3 sequence is 14 residues long.

The chain recombines TRBV27 with TRBJ2-2; no reliable D call. This clonotype was obtained from a human donor with alopecia areata. The source material was CD4+ T cells sorted from blood, sampled at week 4, from a patient treated with tofacitinib. The CDR3 DNA is TGTGCCAGCAGTTACAGTCAGGTCGCCGGGGAGCTGTTTTTT. It specifies CASSYSQVAGELFF.